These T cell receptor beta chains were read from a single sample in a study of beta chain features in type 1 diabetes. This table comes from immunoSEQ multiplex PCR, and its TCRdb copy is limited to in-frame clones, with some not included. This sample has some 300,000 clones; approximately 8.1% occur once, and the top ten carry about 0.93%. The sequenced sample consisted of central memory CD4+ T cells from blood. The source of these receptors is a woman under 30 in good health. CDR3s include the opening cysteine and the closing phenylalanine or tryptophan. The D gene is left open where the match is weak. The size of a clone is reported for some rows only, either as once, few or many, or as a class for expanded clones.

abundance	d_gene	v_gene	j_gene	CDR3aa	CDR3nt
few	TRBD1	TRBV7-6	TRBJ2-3	CASSSGQGTDTQYF	TGTGCCAGCAGCTCAGGACAGGGGACAGATACGCAGTATTTT
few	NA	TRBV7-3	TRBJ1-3	CASSPRVSPRNTIYF	TGTGCCAGCAGCCCCAGGGTCAGCCCTAGAAACACCATATATTTT
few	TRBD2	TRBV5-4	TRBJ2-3	CASSPAGLAGLQRDTQYF	TGTGCCAGCAGCCCAGCGGGTCTAGCGGGGCTCCAGAGGGATACGCAGTATTTT
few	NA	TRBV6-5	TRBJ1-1	CASSYSTSAEAFF	TGTGCCAGCAGTTACTCGACCTCGGCTGAAGCTTTCTTT
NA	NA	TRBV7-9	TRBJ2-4	CASSLAGKNIQYF	TGTGCCAGCAGCTTAGCCGGCAAAAACATTCAGTACTTC
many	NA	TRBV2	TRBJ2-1	CASSQKFF	TGTGCCAGCAGCCAAAAGTTCTTC
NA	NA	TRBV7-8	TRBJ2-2	CASSLVVLNTGELFF	TGTGCCAGCAGCTTAGTGGTGCTTAACACCGGGGAGCTGTTTTTT
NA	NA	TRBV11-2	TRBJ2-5	CASSSPVTQYF	TGTGCCAGCAGCTCCCCAGTGACCCAGTACTTC
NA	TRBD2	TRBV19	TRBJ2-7	CASSIAGGTHEQYF	TGTGCCAGTAGTATAGCGGGAGGGACCCACGAGCAGTACTTC
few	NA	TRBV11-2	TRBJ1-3	CASSLQVASGNTIYF	TGTGCCAGCAGCTTACAGGTTGCCTCTGGAAACACCATATATTTT
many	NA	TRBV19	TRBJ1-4	CASSTRHGEGEKLFF	TGTGCCAGTAGTACCCGACACGGTGAGGGTGAAAAACTGTTTTTT
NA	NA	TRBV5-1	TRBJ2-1	CASSLDSYGEQFF	TGCGCCAGCAGCTTGGATAGCTACGGTGAGCAGTTCTTC
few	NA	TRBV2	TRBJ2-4	CASSDRGARDFGKNIQYF	TGTGCCAGCAGTGACCGGGGGGCGAGGGACTTTGGCAAAAACATTCAGTACTTC
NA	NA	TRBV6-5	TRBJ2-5	CASSMRYQETQYF	TGTGCCAGCAGTATGAGGTACCAAGAGACCCAGTACTTC
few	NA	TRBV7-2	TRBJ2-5	CASSLTGPMGAQYF	TGTGCCAGCAGCTTAACAGGCCCCATGGGGGCCCAGTACTTC
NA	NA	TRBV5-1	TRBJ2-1	CATSAQVVSSYNEQFF	TGCGCCACCTCAGCTCAGGTTGTGAGCTCCTACAATGAGCAGTTCTTC
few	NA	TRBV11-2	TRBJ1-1	CASSLVLEAEAFF	TGTGCCAGCAGCTTAGTTTTGGAGGCTGAAGCTTTCTTT
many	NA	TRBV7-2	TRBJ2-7	CASRKTGSYEQYF	TGTGCCAGCAGGAAAACAGGCTCCTACGAGCAGTACTTC
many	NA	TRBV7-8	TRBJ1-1	CASSLVGWREGLTEAFF	TGTGCCAGCAGCTTAGTGGGATGGAGAGAGGGCCTCACTGAAGCTTTCTTT
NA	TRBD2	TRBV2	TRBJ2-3	CASLIGLAGSADTQYF	TGTGCCAGCCTTATAGGGCTAGCGGGATCGGCAGATACGCAGTATTTT
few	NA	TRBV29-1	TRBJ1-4	CSVVSSLGEKLFF	TGCAGCGTTGTGAGTTCGTTGGGAGAAAAACTGTTTTTT
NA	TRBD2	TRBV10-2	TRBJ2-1	CASSRGRLYNEQFF	TGCGCCAGCAGTCGCGGGAGGTTATACAATGAGCAGTTCTTC
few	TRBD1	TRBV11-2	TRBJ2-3	CASITDRGSTDTQYF	TGTGCCAGCATCACGGACAGGGGGAGCACAGATACGCAGTATTTT
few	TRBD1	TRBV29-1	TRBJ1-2	CSVHRDSTYGYTF	TGCAGCGTTCACCGGGACAGTACCTATGGCTACACCTTC
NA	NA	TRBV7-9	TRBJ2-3	CASRGALVGDTQYF	TGTGCCAGCAGGGGAGCGCTAGTGGGAGATACGCAGTATTTT
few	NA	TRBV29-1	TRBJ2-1	CSVNPQLSYNEQFF	TGCAGCGTTAATCCGCAGCTCTCCTACAATGAGCAGTTCTTC
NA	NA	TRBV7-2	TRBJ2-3	CASSLQSAVTDTQYF	TGTGCCAGCAGCTTACAATCCGCAGTCACAGATACGCAGTATTTT
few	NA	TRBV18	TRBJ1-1	CASSPQRWPGNTEAFF	TGTGCCAGCTCACCTCAGCGGTGGCCAGGAAACACTGAAGCTTTCTTT
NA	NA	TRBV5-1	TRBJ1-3	CASSVSSGHISGNTIYF	TGCGCCAGCAGCGTATCCTCGGGACATATTTCTGGAAACACCATATATTTT
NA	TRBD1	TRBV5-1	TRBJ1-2	CASSLGGGTNYGYTF	TGCGCCAGCAGCTTGGGAGGGGGCACTAACTATGGCTACACCTTC
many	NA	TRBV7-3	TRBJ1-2	CASSQGREDGYTF	TGTGCCAGCAGCCAGGGTAGGGAGGATGGCTACACCTTC
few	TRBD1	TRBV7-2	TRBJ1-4	CASSSRQGAVEKLFF	TGTGCCAGCAGCTCCCGACAGGGGGCGGTTGAAAAACTGTTTTTT
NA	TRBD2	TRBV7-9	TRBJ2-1	CASSPGLAGVYNEQFF	TGTGCCAGCAGCCCCGGACTAGCGGGAGTTTATAATGAGCAGTTCTTC
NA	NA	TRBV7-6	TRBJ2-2	CASTLGIGELFF	TGTGCCAGCACCCTTGGGATCGGGGAGCTGTTTTTT
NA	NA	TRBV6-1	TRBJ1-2	CASSVGGGYTF	TGTGCCAGCAGTGTTGGAGGGGGCTACACCTTC
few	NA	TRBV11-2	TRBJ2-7	CASSLAPNLYF	TGTGCCAGCAGCTTAGCCCCCAATCTGTACTTC
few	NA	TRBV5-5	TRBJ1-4	CASSLGPYEKLFF	TGTGCCAGCAGCTTGGGCCCGTATGAAAAACTGTTTTTT
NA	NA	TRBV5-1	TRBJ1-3	CASSPAVSGNTIYF	TGCGCCAGCAGTCCTGCAGTATCTGGAAACACCATATATTTT
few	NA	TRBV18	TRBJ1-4	CASSPSRLTASEKLFF	TGTGCCAGCTCCCCCTCTCGGCTGACCGCCTCTGAAAAACTGTTTTTT
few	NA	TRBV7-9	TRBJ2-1	CASRRTGSYNEQFF	TGTGCCAGCAGGAGAACAGGGTCCTACAATGAGCAGTTCTTC
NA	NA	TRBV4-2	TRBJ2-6	CASSQESSGANVLTF	TGTGCCAGCAGCCAAGAAAGCTCTGGGGCCAACGTCCTGACTTTC
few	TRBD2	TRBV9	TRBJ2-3	CASSTPGGGGDTQYF	TGTGCCAGCAGTACACCGGGGGGAGGTGGTGATACGCAGTATTTT
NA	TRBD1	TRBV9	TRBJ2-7	CASSGQGAYEQYF	TGTGCCAGCAGCGGACAGGGGGCCTACGAGCAGTACTTC
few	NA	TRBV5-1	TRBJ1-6	CASSLADNSPLHF	TGCGCCAGCAGCTTGGCAGATAATTCACCCCTCCACTTT
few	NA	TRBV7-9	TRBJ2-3	CASSLLRESTDTQYF	TGTGCCAGCAGCTTATTACGGGAGAGCACAGATACGCAGTATTTT
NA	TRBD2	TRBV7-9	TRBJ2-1	CATGTSGNEQFF	TGTGCCACAGGGACTAGTGGGAATGAGCAGTTCTTC
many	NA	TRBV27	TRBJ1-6	CASSSNNSPLHF	TGTGCCAGCAGTTCGAATAATTCACCCCTCCACTTT
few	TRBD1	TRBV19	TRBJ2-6	CASSPVTGVGANVLTF	TGTGCCAGTAGTCCGGTGACAGGGGTCGGGGCCAACGTCCTGACTTTC
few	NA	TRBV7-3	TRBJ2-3	CASSLMSSPDTQYF	TGTGCCAGCAGCTTAATGTCTAGCCCAGATACGCAGTATTTT
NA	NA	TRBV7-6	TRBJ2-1	CASSFQSGVAKYNEQFF	TGTGCCAGCAGCTTTCAGTCCGGGGTGGCCAAATACAATGAGCAGTTCTTC
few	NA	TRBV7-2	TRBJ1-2	CASSYIQGRVNYGYTF	TGTGCCAGCAGCTATATCCAGGGTCGTGTTAACTATGGCTACACCTTC
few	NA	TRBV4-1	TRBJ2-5	CASSQRTGVQETQYF	TGCGCCAGCAGCCAAAGGACTGGGGTACAAGAGACCCAGTACTTC
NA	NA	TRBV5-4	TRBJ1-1	CASSSRRTANTEAFF	TGTGCCAGCAGCTCGCGTCGGACGGCCAACACTGAAGCTTTCTTT
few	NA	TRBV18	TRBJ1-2	CASSPEGRRYGYTF	TGTGCCAGCTCACCCGAGGGGCGCCGCTATGGCTACACCTTC
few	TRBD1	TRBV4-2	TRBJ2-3	CASSRNQGAPDTQYF	TGTGCCAGCAGCCGAAACCAGGGGGCGCCGGATACGCAGTATTTT
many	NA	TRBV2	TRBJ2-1	CSSGYQDEQFF	TGTTCCTCAGGGTATCAGGATGAGCAGTTCTTC